This T cell receptor beta chain is from a study of blood T cell repertoires in COVID-19. CDR1 MNHNY and CDR2 SVGAGI come from the germline V gene (reference sequence). V was pared by 6 bases and J by 5 bases, with 9 bases of the junction left unmatched. There are 15 residues in the CDR3. Authors' analysis steps: Estimation of nucleated cell counts was performed using reference gene primer amplification. This table comes from immunoSEQ multiplex PCR, and its TCRdb copy is limited to in-frame clones, with some not included. V and J calls plus clone size are reproduced from that table; the DNA served to infer D and trimming. The data contain more than 150,000 clones, around 80% of them singletons.

The sequencing input was peripheral blood. V and J are TRBV6-6 and TRBJ1-3, with 8 bases matching TRBD1. The source of this sequence is a man aged 25 to 40 with active or convalescent COVID-19. The CDR3 DNA reads as TGTGCCAGCAGGCCTGGACAGGGCTTCCGAAACACCATATATTTT. This translates into CASRPGQGFRNTIYF.